Below are 29 T cell receptor beta chains sequenced from a single sample in a study of graft-versus-host responses after intestinal transplantation. Repertoires were generated with immunoSEQ multiplex PCR, while TCRdb's copy carries only in-frame clones and drops some. The sample carries about 70,000 clones, under 90% recorded once. No antigen is known for these receptors. Sequencing used unstimulated CD4+ T cells sorted from spleen or lymph node cells, obtained before transplant. All receptors derive from a human donor who was the organ donor for an intestinal transplant.

The gene calls are TRBV7-2 and TRBJ2-3, with D unclear. Deletions cut 1 base from V and 3 bases from J, with 8 bases between. CDR3 length: 14 residues. The V gene's germline CDR1 is SGHTA and CDR2 FQGNSA. The CDR3 bases are TGTGCCAGCAGCTTAGTCGGAGTTACAGATACGCAGTATTTT. Translation: CASSLVGVTDTQYF.

V and J are TRBV5-4 and TRBJ1-3; unclear D gene. V lost 3 bases to trimming and J lost 3 bases, with 10 bases between them. This CDR3 comprises 14 residues. In germline, CDR1 is SGHNT, CDR2 YYREEE (reference sequence). The CDR3 nucleotides are TGTGCCAGCAGCTGGCCGGAGGGTGGAAACACCATATATTTT. It is translated as CASSWPEGGNTIYF.

The rearrangement links TRBV7-2 to TRBJ2-5; D is unresolved. The CDR3 loop spans 14 amino acids. V was pared by 2 bases and J by 1 base, with 8 bases between. In germline, CDR1 is SGHTA, CDR2 FQGNSA. The CDR3 sequence is CASSLKLLQETQYF. The CDR3 DNA follows: TGTGCCAGCAGCTTAAAACTACTCCAAGAGACCCAGTACTTC.

V gene TRBV4-1 combines with J gene TRBJ1-2, with 7 nucleotides matching TRBD1. The CDR3 extends over 15 amino acids. V shed 0 bases and J 4 bases; nucleotides not matched to a gene: 5. Germline V gene sequence: CDR1 MGHRA, CDR2 YSYEKL. CDR3: CASSQEGHRGYGYTF. CDR3 nucleotides: TGCGCCAGCAGCCAAGAAGGTCACAGGGGCTATGGCTACACCTTC.

This sequence joins TRBV4-2 and TRBJ2-2, with D possibly TRBD1 on 5 matching bases. Germline CDR1 is LGHNA and CDR2 is YNFKEQ. There are 15 residues in the CDR3. V lost 0 bases and J 4 bases, leaving 9 bases between the germline ends. CDR3 bases: TGTGCCAGCAGCCAAGACGCTAGGGGCACCGGGGAGCTGTTTTTT. Its translation: CASSQDARGTGELFF.

The V and J genes are TRBV27 and TRBJ2-5; 7 nucleotides align to TRBD2. The germline gives CDR1 MNHEY, CDR2 SMNVEV (reference sequence). V shed 6 bases and J 3 bases; nucleotides not matched to a gene: 4. This CDR3 spans 13 amino acids. The CDR3 region is CASRTSYEETQYF. CDR3 nucleotide sequence: TGTGCCAGCAGGACTAGCTACGAAGAGACCCAGTACTTC.

This clone occurred a few times. The rearrangement joins TRBV28 to TRBJ1-1, with D possibly matching TRBD1 (5 bases). Germline loops: CDR1 MDHEN, CDR2 SYDVKM. The CDR3 loop spans 14 amino acids. Trimming pared 3 bases from V and 10 bases from J, leaving 18 bases between. CDR3: CASSLRKSFRGAFF. The CDR3, as DNA: TGTGCCAGCAGTTTGAGAAAGTCATTTAGGGGAGCTTTCTTT.

The gene calls are TRBV6-6 and TRBJ2-7; the match to TRBD1 covers 8 bases. CDR3 length: 14 residues. Germline CDR1 is MNHNY and CDR2 is SVGAGI (reference sequence). Trimming removed 6 bases from V and 1 base from J; junction bases left unmatched: 5. As DNA, the CDR3 is TGTGCCAGCAGGTCAGGGGGCAGGTCCTACGAGCAGTACGTC. Protein sequence: CASRSGGRSYEQYV.

This chain connects TRBV5-1 to TRBJ1-3; TRBD1 is a possible D gene (6 bases). The germline V and J ends were trimmed by 2 bases and 4 bases, with 16 bases remaining between them. This CDR3 has 16 amino acids. CDR1 and CDR2 from the germline V gene are SGHRS and YFSETQ. The CDR3 bases are TGCGCCAGCAGCTTTGATTACAGGGCTGCGGGAAACACCATATATTTT. This translates into CASSFDYRAAGNTIYF.

The rearrangement links TRBV5-4 to TRBJ1-2; possible D gene TRBD1, 5 bases. Germline V gives CDR1 SGHNT, CDR2 YYREEE (reference sequence). V was clipped by 6 bases and J by 4 bases, with 25 bases between them. This CDR3 is 17 amino acids long. CDR3 bases: TGTGCCAGCACCGTGGGGGTGTCAGGGACTTTGGGCTATGGCTACACCTTC. This encodes CASTVGVSGTLGYGYTF.

This chain joins TRBV15 and TRBJ1-5; 9 nucleotides align to TRBD1. V gave up 3 bases and J gave up 4 bases; unmatched junction bases: 4. The germline V gene encodes CDR1 LNHNV and CDR2 YYDKDF (reference sequence). There are 15 residues in the CDR3. CDR3 coding DNA: TGTGCCACCAGCAGTAACAGGGGGCGAAATCAGCCCCAGCATTTT. Its protein is CATSSNRGRNQPQHF. Together with reference TRBV15 and TRBJ1-5, the CDR3 gives the full variable domain: DAMVIQNPRYQVTQFGKPVTLSCSQTLNHNVMYWYQQKSSQAPKLLFHYYDKDFNNEADTPDNFQSRRPNTSFCFLDIRSPGLGDTAMYLCATSSNRGRNQPQHFGDGTRLSIL.

The chain is built from TRBV7-2 and TRBJ2-3; TRBD2 agrees at 7 bases. J lost 6 bases, V lost 1 base, and 7 bases had no gene match. Germline V gene sequence: CDR1 SGHTA, CDR2 FQGNSA. The CDR3 is made up of 15 amino acids. CDR3 DNA: TGTGCCAGCAGCTTAGTCGCGGTGGGAGGGGATACGCAGTATTTT. Protein sequence: CASSLVAVGGDTQYF.

The chain links TRBV6-5 to TRBJ1-4, with D perhaps TRBD1 (6 bases). The CDR3 extends over 14 amino acids. CDR1 MNHEY and CDR2 SVGAGI come from the germline V gene. The V end lost 0 bases, the J end lost 5 bases, and 7 bases lay between the germline ends. Here the CDR3 reads CASSYSQGNEKLFF. The CDR3 bases are TGTGCCAGCAGTTACTCACAGGGCAATGAAAAACTGTTTTTT.

The sample holds one count of this clone. The chain couples TRBV7-2 to TRBJ1-1, with 10 nucleotides matching TRBD1. The germline CDR1 and CDR2 sequences are SGHTA and FQGNSA. The V gene end was trimmed by 5 bases and the J gene end by 1 base; junction bases not matched to a gene: 1. This CDR3 is built from 14 residues. CDR3 loop: CASSRQGANTEAFF. CDR3 sequence (DNA): TGTGCCAGCAGCCGACAGGGGGCGAACACTGAAGCTTTCTTT.

This clone was found a few times. V and J are TRBV6-1 and TRBJ2-2; D may be TRBD2 (5 bases). The germline CDR1 and CDR2 sequences are MNHNS and SASEGT. Trimming pared 2 bases from V and 7 bases from J, leaving 8 bases between. The CDR3 covers 13 residues. Here the CDR3 DNA reads TGTGCCAGCAGTGAAATCGGGGACGGGGAGCTGTTTTTT. Encoded protein: CASSEIGDGELFF.

There are a few counts of this clone. The chain links TRBV7-2 to TRBJ1-5; 7 bases agree with TRBD1. This CDR3 has 15 amino acids. V shed 5 bases and J 6 bases; nucleotides not matched to a gene: 10. CDR1 and CDR2 from the germline V gene are SGHTA and FQGNSA. The CDR3 here is CASSDQTGSGQPQHF. CDR3 DNA sequence: TGTGCCAGCAGCGACCAGACAGGGAGCGGTCAGCCCCAGCATTTT.

The chain has TRBV6-1 and TRBJ1-1; 8 bases are shared with TRBD1. CDR3 length: 15 residues. Germline V gene data show CDR1 as MNHNS and CDR2 as SASEGT. The V segment lost 7 bases and the J segment 3 bases; nucleotides outside the gene matches: 10. The CDR3 nucleotides are TGTGCCAGCACAGGGGGCGCATGGGTTGACACTGAAGCTTTCTTT. Amino acid sequence: CASTGGAWVDTEAFF.

The chain is built from TRBV27 and TRBJ1-2; possibly TRBD1 for D (5 bases). The CDR3 consists of 13 residues. Germline-derived CDR1 and CDR2 are MNHEY and SMNVEV (reference sequence). The V and J ends lost 8 bases and 8 bases respectively, with 18 bases between them. This chain's CDR3 is CASQDSGYGGYTF. Written as DNA, the CDR3 is TGTGCCAGCCAAGATTCAGGGTACGGAGGCTACACCTTC.

The gene calls are TRBV10-2 and TRBJ2-1; maybe TRBD2 (6 bases). This CDR3 spans 12 amino acids. With 6 bases removed from V and 4 bases from J, the gap between germline ends came to 7 bases. Germline loops: CDR1 WSHSY, CDR2 SAAADI. Written as DNA, the CDR3 is TGCGCCAGCAGGGGACTTTACAATGAGCAGTTCTTC. This translates into CASRGLYNEQFF.

The chain employs TRBV10-3 and TRBJ2-3; 9 bases map to TRBD2. CDR3 length equals 16 residues. The V and J ends lost 5 bases and 1 base, in that order; junction bases with no gene match: 7. From germline, CDR1 is ENHRY and CDR2 SYGVKD. This CDR3 reads CAISLAASGGTDTQYF. CDR3 DNA sequence: TGTGCCATCAGTTTAGCCGCTAGCGGGGGCACAGATACGCAGTATTTT.

This chain uses TRBV28 with TRBJ2-1; D might be TRBD2 (7 bases). Germline CDR1 MDHEN, CDR2 SYDVKM. The CDR3 is made up of 16 amino acids. Deletions cut 7 bases from V and 6 bases from J, with 22 bases between. CDR3 region: CASTIGGVHWLNEQFF. For the CDR3, the DNA is TGTGCCAGCACCATAGGGGGGGTCCACTGGCTCAATGAGCAGTTCTTC.

The chain combines TRBV19 with TRBJ1-5; D gene ambiguous. The CDR3 sequence is 15 residues long. Germline V gene data show CDR1 as LNHDA and CDR2 as SQIVND (reference sequence). V was shortened by 3 bases and J by 5 bases, with 14 bases between the two germline ends. CDR3 region: CASSIRLGSDQPQHF. CDR3 nucleotide sequence: TGTGCCAGTAGTATTCGACTCGGGAGCGATCAGCCCCAGCATTTT.

V gene TRBV28 combines with J gene TRBJ1-2; no reliable D call. The germline CDR1 and CDR2 sequences are MDHEN and SYDVKM. V dropped 5 bases and J dropped 7 bases, with 23 bases sitting between them. The length of the CDR3 is 16 residues. In DNA, the CDR3 is TGTGCCAGCAGTATCGAGATGGCGGTGAGCTTCAGTGGCTACACCTTC. It encodes CASSIEMAVSFSGYTF.

This clone was counted only a few times. The chain recombines TRBV5-6 with TRBJ2-2, with D possibly TRBD1 on 5 matching bases. V was pared by 4 bases and J by 3 bases, with 10 bases between. The CDR3 spans 14 residues. Per germline, CDR1 SGHDT and CDR2 YYEEEE. CDR3 sequence reads: CASSLSGYTGELFF. The CDR3 DNA reads as TGTGCCAGCAGCCTATCAGGGTACACCGGGGAGCTGTTTTTT. The variable domain in full, completed from reference TRBV5-6 and TRBJ2-2, reads DAGVTQSPTHLIKTRGQQVTLRCSPKSGHDTVSWYQQALGQGPQFIFQYYEEEERQRGNFPDRFSGHQFPNYSSELNVNALLLGDSALYLCASSLSGYTGELFFGEGSRLTVL.

V is TRBV4-1 and J is TRBJ2-1; D possibly corresponds to TRBD2 (6 bases). This CDR3 has 14 amino acids. V was trimmed by 7 bases and J by 4 bases, leaving 14 bases between them. CDR1 is MGHRA and CDR2 is YSYEKL in the germline V gene. The CDR3 DNA follows: TGCGCCAGCAAGCCGGGGGAAGGATACAATGAGCAGTTCTTC. Its protein is CASKPGEGYNEQFF.

This clone has more than one count but fewer than ten. The gene calls are TRBV5-6 and TRBJ2-7; 9 bases agree with TRBD1. Trimming took 5 bases from V and 4 from J; bases not matched to a gene: 13. The CDR3 loop spans 16 amino acids. Germline-derived CDR1 and CDR2 are SGHDT and YYEEEE. The CDR3 here is CASRSTGGGGVYEQYV. CDR3 bases: TGTGCCAGCAGATCTACAGGGGGCGGCGGAGTATACGAGCAGTACGTC.

The chain links TRBV6-5 to TRBJ1-1; D possibly corresponds to TRBD1 (5 bases). V was shortened by 0 bases and J by 11 bases, with 19 bases between the two germline ends. This CDR3 comprises 15 residues. The germline V gene has CDR1 MNHEY and CDR2 SVGAGI. The CDR3 DNA reads TGTGCCAGCAGTTACTCCCGGTTGGAGGGGTCACTGGCTTTCTTT. It specifies CASSYSRLEGSLAFF.

This clone was observed once. This chain connects TRBV14 to TRBJ2-1; 8 bases match TRBD2. The CDR3 contains 14 residues. The germline gives CDR1 SGHDN, CDR2 FVKESK. Trimming at V came to 10 bases and at J to 0 bases, leaving 5 bases not matched to a gene. CDR3 nucleotide sequence: TGTGCCACTTCGGGGGGGCCCTCCTACAATGAGCAGTTCTTC. Translating gives CATSGGPSYNEQFF.

V is TRBV4-2 and J is TRBJ2-5; D is possibly TRBD2 (7 bases). In germline, CDR1 is LGHNA, CDR2 YNFKEQ. This CDR3 is built from 16 residues. Trimming cost V 5 bases and J 5 bases, with 21 bases left between them. CDR3 sequence: CASSDRGGANSETQYF. The CDR3 region has the DNA TGTGCCAGCAGCGACCGCGGGGGCGCGAACTCCGAGACCCAGTACTTC.